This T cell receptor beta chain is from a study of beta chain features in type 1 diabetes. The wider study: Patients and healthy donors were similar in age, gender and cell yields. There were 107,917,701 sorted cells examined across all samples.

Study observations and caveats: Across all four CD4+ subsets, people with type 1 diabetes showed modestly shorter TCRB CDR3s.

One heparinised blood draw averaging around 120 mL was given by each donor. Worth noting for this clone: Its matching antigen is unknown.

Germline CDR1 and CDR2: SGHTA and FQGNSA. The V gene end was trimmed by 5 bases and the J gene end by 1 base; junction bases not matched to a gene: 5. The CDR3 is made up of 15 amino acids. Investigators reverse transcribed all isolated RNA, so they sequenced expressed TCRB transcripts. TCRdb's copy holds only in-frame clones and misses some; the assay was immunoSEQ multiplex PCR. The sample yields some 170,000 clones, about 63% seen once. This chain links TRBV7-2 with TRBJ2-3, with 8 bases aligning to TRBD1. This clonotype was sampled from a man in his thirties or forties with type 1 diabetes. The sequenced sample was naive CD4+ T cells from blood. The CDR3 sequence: CASSPWTGRTDTQYF. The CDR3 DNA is TGTGCCAGCAGCCCATGGACAGGGCGCACAGATACGCAGTATTTT. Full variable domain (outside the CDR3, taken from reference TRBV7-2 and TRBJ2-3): GAGVSQSPSNKVTEKGKDVELRCDPISGHTALYWYRQSLGQGLEFLIYFQGNSAPDKSGLPSDRFSAERTGGSVSTLTIQRTQQEDSAVYLCASSPWTGRTDTQYFGPGTRLTVL.